Included here is one T cell receptor beta chain sequence, with context. Its recognized antigen is unknown. The junction differs from germline at one of its ends, possibly a read error. The germline V gene (reference sequence) provides CDR1 SGHNT and CDR2 YYREEE. Including the terminal cysteine and phenylalanine, the CDR3 comprises 15 residues. Here the CDR3 DNA is all that survives: 45 bases in frame from base 1. The data originate from a study of molecular identifiers for immune sequencing clone quantification (dated by TCRdb to 2016 to 2018). At the level of the whole study: For a replicate experiment, the RNA from either approximately 20,000 or 100,000 naive CD8 T cells was divided into five aliquots, and four of those aliquots went on to sequencing. The study was a methods study using CD8 T cells to benchmark molecular-identifier clustering-based TCR repertoire sequencing (MIDCIRS) and TCR RNA copy counting. Broad study findings and their caveats: The naive libraries included spiked-in Jurkat TCR RNA (fewer than eleven copies' worth), and this Jurkat TCR RNA is not part of the donor repertoire. When barcode sub-clustering was left out, chimeric consensus sequences inflated TCR diversity, with chimeras reaching as high as 47%. Modeling indicated approximately 3.2 TCR RNA copies recovered per cell, compared with around 10 by digital PCR, which implies a capture efficiency of 25% to 35%. Clones above 20 RNA copies held over 97% of molecules in CMV-specific effector cells but under 1% in naive cells. The sizes of highly expanded clones could end up underestimated when identical TCR molecules share a barcode. Even against a background of 750,000 to 1,000,000 naive CD8 T cells, spiked-in Jurkat TCR RNA amounting to a single cell's worth was reported to be detectable.

Libraries of naive CD8 T cells were built from anywhere between roughly 17,000 and 1,100,000 sorted cells, with 10%, 30% or 50% of the purified RNA used. On a BD FACSAria II, naive CD8 T cells were FACS-sorted as CD8+CD4-CCR7+CD45RA+ and collected into RLT Plus buffer. Detection sensitivity was tested by spiking Jurkat RNA equal to some 11 TCR copies' worth into samples containing roughly 17,000-1,000,000 naive CD8 T cells. CD8 T cells were enriched using RosetteSep CD8+ T Cell Enrichment Cocktail and Ficoll-Paque, and the enriched cells then underwent ACK red cell lysis. The library was generated by PCR. Sequencing was performed on a NextSeq 500. Preparation of bulk TCR libraries followed a previously described approach, with the TCR primers listed in Table S5. Purification of total RNA was performed with the Qiagen AllPrep DNA/RNA kit. Reads from multiple sequencing runs of the same library were pooled before analysis. On the study's bioinformatics: Reads were retained only if the reads had an exact TCR constant sequence, and the retained reads were trimmed to 150 nt and grouped according to their 12-nt molecular barcodes. Within each barcode group, reads were sub-clustered at a 15% Levenshtein threshold, and quality-weighted consensus sequences were built per RNA molecule. Non-functional sequences were removed, as were lower-count sequences one edit away from another. Barcode sub-clusters with fewer than 20% of the maximum read count were removed, based on fitting two negative binomial distributions. The public reads were run again by TCRdb, first through fastp at Q25 and then through MiXCR, and only productive beta chains were kept. Rows merge per CDR3 protein into single entries with the most common DNA and genes. The V and J calls shown here were made by TCRdb, not taken from the authors' results. This sample holds 85,000 to 90,000 distinct CDR3 sequences; more than 20% were observed only once. The top ten clones comprise less than 0.85% of the sample.

This receptor was obtained from a human donor in good health. Some libraries in this study had Jurkat cell RNA spiked in. The chain is encoded by TRBV5-4 joined to TRBJ2-2; TRBD2 might be the D gene, on 6 matching bases. Specimen: naive CD8+ T cells from blood, with Jurkat cell RNA spiked in. According to the study, the label for this sample's cell subset or site signals: FACS-sorted CD8+CD4-CCR7+CD45RA+ naive T cells. The CDR3 protein is CPSSFGLMNTGELFF. The sequence in DNA is TGTCCCAGCAGCTTCGGACTAATGAACACCGGGGAGCTGTTTTTT.